The next 19 T cell receptor beta chains were all read from a single sample in a study of blood T cell repertoires in COVID-19. Here immunoSEQ multiplex PCR was the method, and the copy in TCRdb shows in-frame clones only, minus some. This repertoire shows 180,000 or so clones, 70% to 85% found once; its top ten account for approximately 9.8%. The sample comprised peripheral blood. These receptors all come from an elderly woman with acute or convalescent COVID-19.

CDR3 amino acids: CASGSRGRDDTQYF. CDR3 DNA sequence: TGTGCTAGTGGTAGCAGGGGGCGAGACGATACGCAGTATTTT. This rearrangement joins TRBV12-5 to TRBJ2-3; 8 nucleotides agree with TRBD1. The germline gives CDR1 LGHNT, CDR2 FRNRAP. The V gene end was trimmed by 5 bases and the J gene end by 6 bases; junction bases not matched to a gene: 7. The CDR3 extends over 14 amino acids.

The gene calls are TRBV10-3 and TRBJ1-2, with D hard to call. The CDR3 has 13 amino acids. Germline lookup yields CDR1 ENHRY and CDR2 SYGVKD. V was trimmed by 2 bases and J by 8 bases, leaving 12 bases between them. CDR3 sequence (DNA): TGTGCCATCAGTGAGGGAGGTACGAGAGGCTACACCTTC. It is translated as CAISEGGTRGYTF.

The rearrangement links TRBV10-3 to TRBJ2-1; TRBD2 might be the D (5 bases). V was pared by 6 bases and J by 5 bases, with 14 bases between. Germline V lookup: CDR1 ENHRY, CDR2 SYGVKD. The CDR3 extends over 14 amino acids. The CDR3 region is CAISGLASDNEQFF. The DNA of the CDR3 is TGTGCCATCAGCGGGCTAGCTAGTGACAATGAGCAGTTCTTC.

The V call is TRBV3-1 (or the pseudogene TRBV3-2), the J call TRBJ2-7; maybe TRBD2 (5 bases). The CDR3 contains 13 residues. The germline V gene has CDR1 LGHDT and CDR2 YNNKEL (reference sequence). V dropped 4 bases and J dropped 1 base, with 8 bases sitting between them. The CDR3 sequence: CASSRRASYEQYF. The DNA of the CDR3 is TGTGCCAGCAGCCGGCGGGCTTCCTACGAGCAGTACTTC.

The rearrangement links TRBV10-3 to TRBJ2-7; tentative D call: TRBD1 (5 bases). The CDR3 totals 18 residues. In germline, CDR1 is ENHRY, CDR2 SYGVKD. Trimming removed 1 base at V and 7 bases at J, with 26 bases between. CDR3 region: CAISEFYRSAFLRSEQYF. The DNA of the CDR3 is TGTGCCATCAGTGAGTTTTACAGGTCAGCGTTTTTGCGTTCGGAGCAGTACTTC.

This clone was recorded once. This sequence joins TRBV30 and TRBJ2-3, with 9 bases lining up with TRBD2. V gave up 8 bases and J gave up 8 bases; unmatched junction bases: 11. Germline values: CDR1 GTSNPN, CDR2 SVGIG (reference sequence). This CDR3 is 13 amino acids long. The CDR3 loop is CAHDSGAGGTQYF. CDR3 DNA: TGTGCCCACGACAGTGGAGCGGGAGGTACGCAGTATTTT. The full variable domain, with the rest looked up from reference TRBV30 and TRBJ2-3, is SQTIHQWPATLVQPVGSPLSLECTVEGTSNPNLYWYRQAAGRGLQLLFYSVGIGQISSEVPQNLSASRPQDRQFILSSKKLLLSDSGFYLCAHDSGAGGTQYFGPGTRLTVL.

The rearrangement uses TRBV5-1 and TRBJ2-5, with TRBD2 matching over 14 bases. CDR1 and CDR2 from the germline V gene are SGHRS and YFSETQ. This CDR3 spans 17 amino acids. The V segment lost 1 base and the J segment 2 bases; nucleotides outside the gene matches: 4. In DNA, the CDR3 is TGCGCCAGCAGCTTGCGACTAGCGGGGGGGCCTCAAGAGACCCAGTACTTC. It yields the protein CASSLRLAGGPQETQYF.

V usage is TRBV9 and J usage is TRBJ1-1; D may be TRBD1 (5 bases). V gave up 0 bases and J gave up 1 base, with 7 bases separating them. Germline assignment: CDR1 SGDLS and CDR2 YYNGEE. The CDR3 has 14 amino acids. The CDR3 DNA reads as TGTGCCAGCAGCGTAGAAGGGGCGAACACTGAAGCTTTCTTT. Its protein is CASSVEGANTEAFF.

The V gene is TRBV19, the J gene TRBJ2-6; D is perhaps TRBD1 (5 bases). The CDR3 sequence is 14 residues long. Trimming cost V 9 bases and J 4 bases, with 13 bases left between them. The germline CDR1 and CDR2 sequences are LNHDA and SQIVND (reference sequence). The CDR3 nucleotides are TGTGCCAGCTCAGGGTTTACAGGGGCCAACGTCCTGACTTTC. Translating it yields CASSGFTGANVLTF.

This clone was seen a few times. The chain carries TRBV5-1 and TRBJ1-6, with 7 positions matching TRBD1. Germline V lookup: CDR1 SGHRS, CDR2 YFSETQ. Trimming removed 4 bases from V and 6 bases from J; junction bases left unmatched: 10. CDR3 length: 16 amino acids. The DNA of the CDR3 is TGCGCCAGCAGCCCAACCGCCGGGACAGCTAATTCACCCCTCCACTTT. This codes for CASSPTAGTANSPLHF.

This clone was seen more than once but under ten times. V and J are TRBV9 and TRBJ1-1; D is perhaps TRBD1 (6 bases). V was shortened by 2 bases and J by 3 bases, with 8 bases between the two germline ends. CDR1 is SGDLS, CDR2 YYNGEE, per germline. The CDR3 runs 13 residues. CDR3 bases: TGTGCCAGCAGCGTCAGGGGATACACTGAAGCTTTCTTT. Its protein product is CASSVRGYTEAFF.

The rearrangement joins TRBV7-2 to TRBJ1-3; D not resolved. CDR3 length: 14 amino acids. Germline values: CDR1 SGHTA, CDR2 FQGNSA. Trimming took off 5 bases at V and 0 bases at J, with 8 bases between the two ends. The CDR3 nucleotides are TGTGCCAGCAGCCCCCGTCGCTCTGGAAACACCATATATTTT. Translation: CASSPRRSGNTIYF.

This clone has just a few counts. This rearrangement joins TRBV15 to TRBJ2-1, with D possibly TRBD2 on 5 matching bases. The CDR3 runs to 15 residues. Germline CDR1 is LNHNV and CDR2 is YYDKDF (reference sequence). Trimming removed 5 bases from V and 2 bases from J, with 13 bases in between. The CDR3: CATSPPGYAYNEQFF. DNA for the CDR3: TGTGCCACCAGCCCCCCGGGGTATGCCTACAATGAGCAGTTCTTC.

The V and J genes are TRBV10-3 and TRBJ2-3; 7 bases agree with TRBD1. Germline V CDR1 and CDR2: ENHRY, SYGVKD. The V and J ends lost 1 base and 4 bases, in that order; junction bases with no gene match: 2. The CDR3 sequence is 14 residues long. The CDR3 bases are TGTGCCATCAGTGAGTTTGACAGGGCAGATACGCAGTATTTT. Protein product: CAISEFDRADTQYF.

DNA for the CDR3: TGTGCCAGCTCCGCGGGTGGATCCTACGAGCAGTACTTC. Translation: CASSAGGSYEQYF. The V gene is TRBV25-1, the J gene TRBJ2-7, with D tentatively TRBD2 (5 bases). CDR1 MGHDK and CDR2 SYGVNS come from the germline V gene. Trimming took 8 bases from V and 1 from J, leaving 12 bases between them. This CDR3 has 13 residues.

The chain joins TRBV5-1 to TRBJ2-1; a weak D match, TRBD2 (8 bases). The CDR3 extends over 16 amino acids. The V and J ends lost 4 bases and 9 bases respectively, with 23 bases between them. Germline V gene sequence: CDR1 SGHRS, CDR2 YFSETQ. CDR3 loop: CASSMGPSREGAEQFF. The CDR3 nucleotides read TGCGCCAGCAGCATGGGACCTTCCCGGGAGGGGGCTGAGCAGTTCTTC.

This chain uses TRBV28 with TRBJ1-2, with TRBD1 identical over 9 bases. With 2 bases clipped from V and 8 bases from J, the junction kept 3 bases outside the gene matches. This CDR3 region has 13 residues. Germline CDR1 MDHEN, CDR2 SYDVKM. The CDR3: CASSLGQGRGYTF. In DNA, the CDR3 is TGTGCCAGCAGTTTAGGACAGGGGAGGGGCTACACCTTC.

V and J are TRBV15 and TRBJ2-4; no clear D gene. The V end lost 2 bases, the J end lost 7 bases, and 12 bases lay between the germline ends. The CDR3 is made up of 14 amino acids. The germline CDR1 and CDR2 sequences are LNHNV and YYDKDF (reference sequence). The CDR3 DNA reads TGTGCCACCAGCAGAACCCCTGGGCGTAACATTCAGTACTTC. Its translation is CATSRTPGRNIQYF.

This chain connects TRBV30 to TRBJ1-5; the D is unclear. Trimming removed 2 bases from V and 6 bases from J, with 8 bases in between. This CDR3 is 12 amino acids long. Looked up from germline, CDR1 is GTSNPN and CDR2 is SVGIG (reference sequence). In DNA, the CDR3 is TGTGCCTGGAGTTTCACGGGTCAGCCCCAGCATTTT. Encoded protein: CAWSFTGQPQHF. Supplemented by reference TRBV30 and TRBJ1-5, the full variable domain reads SQTIHQWPATLVQPVGSPLSLECTVEGTSNPNLYWYRQAAGRGLQLLFYSVGIGQISSEVPQNLSASRPQDRQFILSSKKLLLSDSGFYLCAWSFTGQPQHFGDGTRLSIL.